Detailed here is one TCR beta chain. This sample is drawn from a study of T cell changes during pregnancy in multiple sclerosis. Germline lookup yields CDR1 SEHNR and CDR2 FQNEAQ (reference sequence). Trimming shortened V by 3 bases and J by 5 bases, and 19 bases separated the two germline ends. The CDR3 runs 16 residues. This table comes from immunoSEQ multiplex PCR, and its TCRdb copy is limited to in-frame clones, with some not included. The data contain some 77,000 clones, 90% to 95% of them seen just once; the ten biggest clones take up approximately 2.1%. Material: peripheral blood, obtained in the second trimester of pregnancy. The chain recombines TRBV7-9 with TRBJ2-5; tentative D call: TRBD2 (7 bases). This TCR was sampled from a female donor in good health, enrolled as a control in a pregnancy study. CDR3 amino acids: CASSFRGAGVYETQYF. CDR3 in DNA: TGTGCCAGCAGCTTTCGGGGGGCAGGGGTCTACGAGACCCAGTACTTC.